Listed here is a single T cell receptor (beta chain). Its antigen remains unknown. 13 Jbeta primers and 60 Vbeta primers were used for the PCR. The repertoire was sequenced with immunoSEQ multiplex PCR; TCRdb's copy has only in-frame clones and lacks some. The profile covers approximately 140,000 clones, with around 71% appearing a single time and 2.6% taken by the ten largest. These data originate in a study of cytomegalovirus exposure and HLA in healthy donors. The study's findings and limits: Roughly even sequencing depth across donors was the assumption behind the presence/absence analyses.

The sequenced sample was PBMCs. The sequence was collected from a woman aged 55-69 years in good health and CMV-seropositive.

The CDR3 DNA is TGTGCCAGCAGCGTACAACCTCCAGGGCCGGGAGTGAACACTGAAGCTTTCTTT. This gives the protein CASSVQPPGPGVNTEAFF. The J gene is TRBJ1-1, the V gene TRBV9, with TRBD1 as a possible D gene (5 bases). V was shortened by 1 base and J by 0 bases, with 19 bases between the two germline ends. Germline assignment: CDR1 SGDLS and CDR2 YYNGEE. This CDR3 contains 18 residues. Looking up the rest from reference TRBV9 and TRBJ1-1 gives the full variable domain: DSGVTQTPKHLITATGQRVTLRCSPRSGDLSVYWYQQSLDQGLQFLIQYYNGEERAKGNILERFSAQQFPDLHSELNLSSLELGDSALYFCASSVQPPGPGVNTEAFFGQGTRLTVV.